This entry lists 28 T cell receptor beta chains sequenced from one sample in a study of beta chain features in type 1 diabetes. Expressed TCRB transcripts were sequenced, since all the RNA that had been isolated was reverse transcribed. The table came from immunoSEQ multiplex PCR; TCRdb's copy has only in-frame clones and leaves some out. The top ten hold roughly 0.5% of the sample, which has 150,000 to 190,000 clones, about 9.3% seen once. Study-level points and caveats: All four CD4+ subsets from Type 1 diabetes patients carried moderately but significantly shorter TCRB CDR3s.

Their specific antigens are unknown. The sample was central memory CD4+ T cells from blood. These TCRs come from a man aged 25-45 years with type 1 diabetes.

This clone was detected a few times. J is TRBJ2-1 and V is TRBV6-6, with D possibly being TRBD2 (6 bases). Germline-derived CDR1 and CDR2 are MNHNY and SVGAGI (reference sequence). The V end was cut by 4 bases, the J end by 5 bases, with 12 bases between. This CDR3 contains 14 residues. CDR3 amino acids: CASSFAGTNNEQFF. CDR3 in DNA: TGTGCCAGCAGTTTTGCGGGAACTAACAATGAGCAGTTCTTC.

This chain uses TRBV18 with TRBJ2-7; D not certain. Germline CDR1 reads KGHSH; CDR2 reads LQKENI. CDR3 length: 13 residues. V was shortened by 0 bases and J by 6 bases, with 9 bases between the two germline ends. The CDR3 here is CASSPPPPGEQYF. In DNA form, the CDR3 reads TGTGCCAGCTCACCACCTCCTCCGGGCGAGCAGTACTTC.

The chain combines TRBV5-1 with TRBJ2-3, with 10 nucleotides matching TRBD2. CDR3 length equals 19 residues. Germline lookup yields CDR1 SGHRS and CDR2 YFSETQ. V gave up 0 bases and J gave up 1 base; unmatched junction bases: 11. The CDR3 spells CASSLGQGGLADGTDTQYF. Written as DNA, the CDR3 is TGCGCCAGCAGCTTGGGGCAGGGAGGACTAGCGGATGGCACAGATACGCAGTATTTT.

The genes are TRBV9 and TRBJ1-4; D perhaps matches TRBD1 (5 bases). The V gene's germline CDR1 is SGDLS and CDR2 YYNGEE. The CDR3 is 15 amino acids. Deletions cut 2 bases from V and 3 bases from J, with 11 bases between. The CDR3 DNA is TGTGCCAGCAGCGTCCAGGGAGGACCTAATGAAAAACTGTTTTTT. Translation: CASSVQGGPNEKLFF.

This clone has just a few counts. V is TRBV9 and J is TRBJ2-1; 9 nucleotides agree with TRBD2. From germline, CDR1 is SGDLS and CDR2 YYNGEE. The junction had 8 bases not matched to a gene; V was cut back by 5 bases and J by 5 bases. CDR3 length: 15 amino acids. DNA of the CDR3: TGTGCCAGCAGTTCCGGGACTAGCAGAAACAATGAGCAGTTCTTC. This sequence encodes CASSSGTSRNNEQFF.

A few counts support this clone. V and J are TRBV7-2 and TRBJ2-7; D is undetermined. Per germline, CDR1 SGHTA and CDR2 FQGNSA. The CDR3 is 15 residues long. Trimming took 4 bases from V and 3 from J, leaving 16 bases between them. The CDR3 nucleotides are TGTGCCAGCAGCTCGGGTGTGCCGCGACTCTACGAGCAGTACTTC. It encodes CASSSGVPRLYEQYF.

The gene calls are TRBV18 and TRBJ2-1, with D possibly being TRBD2 (6 bases). V gave up 0 bases and J gave up 4 bases, with 7 bases separating them. The CDR3 has 14 residues. The germline CDR1 and CDR2 sequences are KGHSH and LQKENI. The CDR3, as DNA: TGTGCCAGCTCACCACCGAGCGGGTACAATGAGCAGTTCTTC. This sequence encodes CASSPPSGYNEQFF.

This chain links TRBV28 with TRBJ2-5; maybe TRBD1 (5 bases). V was clipped by 3 bases and J by 5 bases, with 22 bases between them. Germline V gene data show CDR1 as MDHEN and CDR2 as SYDVKM. The CDR3 is 17 residues long. CDR3 bases: TGTGCCAGCAGTTTGTACCCACAGGAAGGGGAAAGGGAGACCCAGTACTTC. Protein: CASSLYPQEGERETQYF.

This clone was detected a few times. The chain has TRBV2 and TRBJ2-7; D may be TRBD2 (7 bases). From germline, CDR1 is SNHLY and CDR2 FYNNEI. The CDR3 totals 11 residues. The V end was cut by 8 bases, the J end by 6 bases, with 11 bases between. CDR3 sequence reads: CASGRGGEQYF. CDR3 coding DNA: TGTGCCAGCGGGAGGGGGGGCGAGCAGTACTTC.

The sample holds a few counts of this clone. This chain uses TRBV27 with TRBJ2-7, with TRBD2 identical over 7 bases. J was trimmed by 7 bases and V by 2 bases; bases with no gene match: 11. The CDR3 length is 15 residues. Per germline, CDR1 MNHEY and CDR2 SMNVEV (reference sequence). CDR3 residues: CASSLMGGVPKEQYF. As DNA, the CDR3 is TGTGCCAGCAGTTTAATGGGAGGGGTTCCTAAGGAGCAGTACTTC.

This clone appeared a few times. The chain carries TRBV28 and TRBJ1-2; 11 bases map to TRBD1. The CDR3 has 15 residues. Germline lookup yields CDR1 MDHEN and CDR2 SYDVKM. V was clipped by 5 bases and J by 7 bases; unmatched bases: 9. This CDR3 reads CASSPSGQGAGGYTF. The CDR3 DNA is TGTGCCAGCAGTCCATCCGGACAGGGGGCAGGTGGCTACACCTTC.

The V gene is TRBV9, the J gene TRBJ1-5, with TRBD1 as a possible D gene (6 bases). Trimming shortened V by 3 bases and J by 3 bases, and 7 bases separated the two germline ends. Germline-derived CDR1 and CDR2 are SGDLS and YYNGEE. The CDR3 runs 13 residues. This CDR3 reads CASSGDTNQPQHF. For the CDR3, the DNA is TGTGCCAGCAGCGGGGACACCAATCAGCCCCAGCATTTT.

The chain is built from TRBV9 and TRBJ2-2; 11 bases map to TRBD2. J lost 5 bases, V lost 3 bases, and 9 bases had no gene match. Germline V gives CDR1 SGDLS, CDR2 YYNGEE. The CDR3 totals 17 residues. The CDR3 sequence: CASSESSGRAGTGELFF. CDR3 nucleotides: TGTGCCAGCAGCGAAAGTAGCGGGAGGGCCGGTACCGGGGAGCTGTTTTTT.

The chain is built from TRBV29-1 and TRBJ1-1; D is possibly TRBD1 (5 bases). The V gene lost 6 bases and the J gene lost 2 bases, with 13 bases spanning the gap. The germline V gene encodes CDR1 SQVTM and CDR2 ANQGSEA. The CDR3 covers 13 residues. For the CDR3, the DNA is TGCAGCGTAGCCCAGGGTCTTAACACTGAAGCTTTCTTT. Translating it yields CSVAQGLNTEAFF.

J is TRBJ1-4 and V is TRBV30; TRBD1 is a possible D gene (5 bases). The CDR3 contains 14 residues. Between the trimmed V and J ends, which lost 2 bases and 8 bases, there was a span of 15 bases. The germline CDR1 and CDR2 sequences are GTSNPN and SVGIG (reference sequence). The CDR3, as DNA: TGTGCCTGGAGTTTGGGCGCCGGGGGAGAAAAACTGTTTTTT. Amino acids: CAWSLGAGGEKLFF. The full variable domain, rest sourced from reference TRBV30 and TRBJ1-4, is SQTIHQWPATLVQPVGSPLSLECTVEGTSNPNLYWYRQAAGRGLQLLFYSVGIGQISSEVPQNLSASRPQDRQFILSSKKLLLSDSGFYLCAWSLGAGGEKLFFGSGTQLSVL.

The chain carries TRBV4-2 and TRBJ2-3; 11 nucleotides align to TRBD2. The CDR3 spans 16 residues. Trimming cost V 4 bases and J 6 bases; bases outside gene matches: 9. Germline-derived CDR1 and CDR2 are LGHNA and YNFKEQ. The DNA for the CDR3 is TGTGCCAGCAGCCTCTTAGCGGGAGGGCTTACGGATACGCAGTATTTT. Translation: CASSLLAGGLTDTQYF.

This clone was found a few times. The chain is built from TRBV11-2 and TRBJ1-1; D call uncertain. The V gene's germline CDR1 is SGHAT and CDR2 FQNNGV. Trimming shortened V by 3 bases and J by 1 base, and 12 bases separated the two germline ends. The CDR3 contains 15 residues. In nucleotides, the CDR3 is TGTGCCAGCAGCTTCGATCCATACTCGAACACTGAAGCTTTCTTT. It codes for CASSFDPYSNTEAFF. Complete variable domain (other parts from reference TRBV11-2 and TRBJ1-1): EAGVAQSPRYKIIEKRQSVAFWCNPISGHATLYWYQQILGQGPKLLIQFQNNGVVDDSQLPKDRFSAERLKGVDSTLKIQPAKLEDSAVYLCASSFDPYSNTEAFFGQGTRLTVV.

The chain recombines TRBV30 with TRBJ2-1; 9 bases line up with TRBD1. The CDR3 length is 14 residues. Trimming took 5 bases from V and 4 from J; bases not matched to a gene: 6. The germline V gene encodes CDR1 GTSNPN and CDR2 SVGIG (reference sequence). CDR3 loop: CAWVPGQGYNEQFF. The CDR3 region has the DNA TGTGCCTGGGTGCCGGGACAGGGATACAATGAGCAGTTCTTC.

This clone was observed a few times. The sample carries other DNA sequences with the same CDR3. CDR3 nucleotides: TGTGCCAGCAGTGTGGGGGCGGGCACTGAAGCTTTCTTT. Its protein product is CASSVGAGTEAFF. V is TRBV2 and J is TRBJ1-1; weak D call: TRBD1 (6 bases). This CDR3 region has 13 residues. Germline CDR1 is SNHLY and CDR2 is FYNNEI. V was shortened by 4 bases and J by 4 bases, with 10 bases between the two germline ends.

A few counts support this clone. The rearrangement links TRBV2 to TRBJ2-1; D ambiguous. Trimming pared 4 bases from V and 10 bases from J, leaving 8 bases between. This CDR3 is 11 amino acids long. The germline V gene encodes CDR1 SNHLY and CDR2 FYNNEI. In DNA form, the CDR3 reads TGTGCCAGCAGTGTAGACACCGAGCAGTTCTTC. Its translation: CASSVDTEQFF.

The chain recombines TRBV6-5 with TRBJ1-3; D call uncertain. With 4 bases removed from V and 4 bases from J, the gap between germline ends came to 5 bases. Germline CDR1 reads MNHEY; CDR2 reads SVGAGI. The CDR3 totals 12 residues. The CDR3 spells CASSSLGNTIYF. CDR3 coding DNA: TGTGCCAGCAGTTCCCTAGGAAACACCATATATTTT.

The rearrangement links TRBV28 to TRBJ1-5, with 8 bases fitting TRBD1. Per the germline V gene, CDR1 is MDHEN and CDR2 is SYDVKM. This CDR3 contains 15 residues. With V trimmed by 7 bases and J by 4 bases, 9 bases remained unmatched. The CDR3 is CASIRTGLRNQPQHF. The CDR3 DNA reads as TGTGCCAGCATTAGGACAGGGTTACGGAATCAGCCCCAGCATTTT.

This clone was seen a few times. This chain uses TRBV5-5 with TRBJ2-1; a weak D match, TRBD1 (5 bases). V was trimmed by 2 bases and J by 5 bases, leaving 11 bases between them. This CDR3 has 14 amino acids. CDR1 and CDR2 from the germline V gene are SGHKS and YYEKEE (reference sequence). The CDR3 nucleotides read TGTGCCAGCAGCTTAAATGTAGGGGACAATGAGCAGTTCTTC. Its protein product is CASSLNVGDNEQFF.

The gene calls are TRBV7-2 and TRBJ1-5, with a possible D match to TRBD1 (5 bases). The CDR3 spans 16 residues. V was cut by 1 base and J by 6 bases, with 16 bases left in between. The germline CDR1 and CDR2 sequences are SGHTA and FQGNSA. As DNA, the CDR3 is TGTGCCAGCAGCTTAGACATCCGATCAACAGGTCAGCCCCAGCATTTT. This gives the protein CASSLDIRSTGQPQHF.

A few counts support this clone. This chain connects TRBV7-9 to TRBJ2-2; weak D call: TRBD2 (5 bases). CDR1 is SEHNR and CDR2 is FQNEAQ in the germline V gene (reference sequence). CDR3 size: 16 residues. V lost 5 bases and J 6 bases, leaving 19 bases between the germline ends. In nucleotides, the CDR3 is TGTGCCAGCAGCCTCAACGGGATCCTTATTCCCGGGGAGCTGTTTTTT. Its protein product is CASSLNGILIPGELFF.

This clone was detected a few times. V and J are TRBV28 and TRBJ2-7; weak D call: TRBD1 (9 bases). The CDR3 is 15 amino acids. The germline V gene encodes CDR1 MDHEN and CDR2 SYDVKM. Trimming removed 11 bases at V and 2 bases at J, with 22 bases between. The CDR3 nucleotides are TGTGCCGCGCACCCGGGAGGGACAGGGACCTACGAGCAGTACTTC. This codes for CAAHPGGTGTYEQYF.

For this clone: A much larger clone lies a single base off, so this may be a read error. The J gene is TRBJ2-1, the V gene TRBV5-4, with 14 bases matching TRBD2. Trimming removed 4 bases from V and 7 bases from J; junction bases left unmatched: 4. The CDR3 length is 15 residues. Germline lookup yields CDR1 SGHNT and CDR2 YYREEE (reference sequence). CDR3 residues: CASSPGLAGGNEQFF. As DNA, the CDR3 is TGTGCCAGCAGCCCAGGACTAGCGGGAGGAAATGAGCAGTTCTTC.

This chain links TRBV28 with TRBJ2-4, with 7 nucleotides matching TRBD1. The CDR3 is 14 amino acids. V shed 5 bases, J shed 8 bases, and the junction held 9 bases outside the gene matches. The germline CDR1 and CDR2 sequences are MDHEN and SYDVKM. CDR3 sequence reads: CASSRQGKVDIQYF. For the CDR3, the DNA is TGTGCCAGCAGTAGACAGGGAAAGGTTGACATTCAGTACTTC.